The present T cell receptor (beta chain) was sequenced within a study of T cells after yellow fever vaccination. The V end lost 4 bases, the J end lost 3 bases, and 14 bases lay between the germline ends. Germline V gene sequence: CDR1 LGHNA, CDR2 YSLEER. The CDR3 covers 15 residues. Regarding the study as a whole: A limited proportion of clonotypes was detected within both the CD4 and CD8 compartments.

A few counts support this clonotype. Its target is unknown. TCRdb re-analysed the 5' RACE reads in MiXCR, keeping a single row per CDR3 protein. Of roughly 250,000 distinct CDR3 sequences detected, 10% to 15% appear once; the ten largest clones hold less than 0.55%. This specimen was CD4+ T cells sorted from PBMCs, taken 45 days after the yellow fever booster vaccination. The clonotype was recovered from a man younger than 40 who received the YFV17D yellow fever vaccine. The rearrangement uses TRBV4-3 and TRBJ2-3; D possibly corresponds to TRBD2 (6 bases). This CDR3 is CASSRSGDETDTQYF. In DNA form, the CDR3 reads TGCGCCAGCAGCCGTAGCGGCGACGAGACAGATACGCAGTATTTT.